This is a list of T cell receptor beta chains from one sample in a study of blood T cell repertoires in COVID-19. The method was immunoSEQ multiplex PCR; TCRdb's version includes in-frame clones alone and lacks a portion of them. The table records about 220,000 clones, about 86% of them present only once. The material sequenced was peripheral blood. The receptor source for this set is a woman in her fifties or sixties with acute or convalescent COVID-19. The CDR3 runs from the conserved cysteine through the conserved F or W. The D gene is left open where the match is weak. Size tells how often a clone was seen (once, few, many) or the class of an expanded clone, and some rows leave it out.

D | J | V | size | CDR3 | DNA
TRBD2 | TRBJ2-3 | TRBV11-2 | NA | CASSSGLAGYSTDTQYF | TGTGCCAGCAGCTCGGGACTAGCGGGGTATAGCACAGATACGCAGTATTTT
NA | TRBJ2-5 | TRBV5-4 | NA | CASSLSDDIQETQYF | TGTGCCAGCAGCTTGAGTGACGACATCCAAGAGACCCAGTACTTC
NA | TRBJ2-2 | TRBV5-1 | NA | CASSFRLDGTGELFF | TGCGCCAGCAGCTTTAGACTAGATGGAACCGGGGAGCTGTTTTTT
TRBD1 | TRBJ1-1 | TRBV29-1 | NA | CSIRTGGNTEAFF | TGCAGCATAAGGACAGGGGGGAACACTGAAGCTTTCTTT
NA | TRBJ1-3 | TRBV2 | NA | CASASGLASGNTIYF | TGTGCCAGCGCTTCAGGGTTGGCCTCTGGAAACACCATATATTTT
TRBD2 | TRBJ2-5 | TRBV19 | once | CASSPRGGGQETQYF | TGTGCCAGTAGCCCTCGGGGGGGAGGCCAAGAGACCCAGTACTTC
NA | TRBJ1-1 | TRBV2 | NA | CASSDTGYTEAFF | TGTGCCAGCAGTGATACAGGTTACACTGAAGCTTTCTTT
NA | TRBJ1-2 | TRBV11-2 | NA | CASSREGSGEYGYTF | TGTGCCAGCAGCCGGGAAGGGTCCGGAGAATATGGCTACACCTTC
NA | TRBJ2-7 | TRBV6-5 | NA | CASLLRGATYEQYF | TGTGCCAGCTTACTCCGTGGGGCCACCTACGAGCAGTACTTC
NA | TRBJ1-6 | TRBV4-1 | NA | CASSQGGQGSPLHF | TGCGCCAGCAGCCAAGGGGGCCAGGGCTCACCCCTCCACTTT
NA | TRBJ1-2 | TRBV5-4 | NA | CASSPDTYGYTF | TGTGCCAGCAGCCCGGACACCTATGGCTACACCTTC
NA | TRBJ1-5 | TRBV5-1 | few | CASSPNQPQHF | TGCGCCAGCAGCCCGAATCAGCCCCAGCATTTT
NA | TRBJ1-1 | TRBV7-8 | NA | CASSTGQPNTEAFF | TGTGCCAGCAGCACCGGACAGCCGAACACTGAAGCTTTCTTT
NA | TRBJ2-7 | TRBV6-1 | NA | CASSEAGREQYF | TGTGCCAGCAGTGAAGCTGGGAGGGAGCAGTACTTC
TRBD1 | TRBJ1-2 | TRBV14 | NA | CASSLGKGAPFGGYTF | TGTGCCAGCAGCCTGGGGAAGGGGGCTCCGTTTGGTGGCTACACCTTC
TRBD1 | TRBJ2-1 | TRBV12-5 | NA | CATGTGPYNEQFF | TGTGCTACCGGGACAGGGCCCTACAATGAGCAGTTCTTC
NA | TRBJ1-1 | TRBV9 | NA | CASGRTGENTEAFF | TGTGCCAGCGGTAGGACTGGGGAGAACACTGAAGCTTTCTTT
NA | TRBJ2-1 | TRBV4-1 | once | CASSPGVSDYNEQFF | TGCGCCAGCAGCCCAGGGGTATCGGACTACAATGAGCAGTTCTTC
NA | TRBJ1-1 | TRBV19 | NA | CASVSEGGVAEAFF | TGTGCCAGTGTATCCGAAGGGGGTGTCGCTGAAGCTTTCTTT
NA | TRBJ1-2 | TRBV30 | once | CACVRGVGGYTF | TGTGCCTGCGTCAGGGGAGTTGGGGGCTACACCTTC
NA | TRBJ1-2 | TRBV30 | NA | CAWSAPSGGLGYTF | TGTGCCTGGAGTGCCCCGAGTGGGGGCTTGGGCTACACCTTC
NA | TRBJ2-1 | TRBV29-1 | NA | CSVGLGGGEQFF | TGCAGCGTAGGACTTGGGGGCGGTGAGCAGTTCTTC
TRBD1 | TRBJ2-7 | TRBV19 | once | CASSRGTGGPYEQYF | TGTGCCAGTAGTAGAGGGACAGGGGGCCCCTACGAGCAGTACTTC
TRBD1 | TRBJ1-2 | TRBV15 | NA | CATSKTGNYGYTF | TGTGCCACCAGCAAGACAGGGAACTATGGCTACACCTTC